These T cell receptor beta chains were read from a single sample in a study of cytomegalovirus exposure and HLA in healthy donors. Profiling relied on immunoSEQ multiplex PCR, and the TCRdb table lists in-frame clones only, not all of them. Among around 120,000 clones listed, about four fifths were seen once. The sample was PBMCs. These receptors all come from a man younger than 35 in good health and CMV-seronegative. Each CDR3 is given with its conserved first and last residue. Fields, in order: clone size, V gene, J gene, D gene, CDR3 DNA, CDR3 protein. A D gene is named only where the DNA matches it firmly. Clone sizes are given selectively: once, few, many, or a class where the clone is expanded.

-	TRBV5-1	TRBJ2-7	-	TGCGCCAGCAGCTTGGCCAAGGCGGCCTACGAGCAGTACTTC	CASSLAKAAYEQYF
-	TRBV7-8	TRBJ2-7	-	TGTGCCAGCAGCTTAGCAGGGGAAACCTACGAGCAGTACTTC	CASSLAGETYEQYF
-	TRBV27	TRBJ1-1	TRBD1	TGTGCCAGCAGTCCCGGGGACAGGGACACTGAAGCTTTCTTT	CASSPGDRDTEAFF
once	TRBV7-3	TRBJ1-1	TRBD1	TGTGCCAGCAGCCCTACAGGGGTCACTGAAGCTTTCTTT	CASSPTGVTEAFF
-	TRBV19	TRBJ1-2	-	TGTGCCAGTAGTACCCGGGACACCGGTCGAATTGGCTACACCTTC	CASSTRDTGRIGYTF
-	TRBV6-6	TRBJ2-7	-	TGTGCCAGCAGTTACGTTACGGGCGAGCAGTACTTC	CASSYVTGEQYF
few	TRBV5-5	TRBJ1-2	-	TGTGCCAGCAGCTTGGAGCCAGGGGCCTATGGCTACACCTTC	CASSLEPGAYGYTF
-	TRBV12-5	TRBJ2-7	-	TGTGCTAGTGGTTTGCAGGCCTCCTACGAGCAGTACTTC	CASGLQASYEQYF
-	TRBV4-2	TRBJ1-3	-	TGTGCCAGCAGCCAAGACGGGGGCTCTGGAAACACCATATATTTT	CASSQDGGSGNTIYF
-	TRBV7-9	TRBJ1-1	-	TGTGCCAGCAGCTTAGGACAGTTGAACACTGAAGCTTTCTTT	CASSLGQLNTEAFF
-	TRBV25-1	TRBJ1-4	-	TGTGCCAGCAGTGAATGGAACAGGTCAAATGAAAAACTGTTTTTT	CASSEWNRSNEKLFF
-	TRBV6-5	TRBJ2-7	TRBD1	TGTGCCAGCAGTTCGGGACAGGGTTTCTCCTACGAGCAGTACTTC	CASSSGQGFSYEQYF
-	TRBV28	TRBJ1-2	-	TGTGCCAGCAGTCCACCTCGAGGGTTTTCGCAGGGCTACACCTTC	CASSPPRGFSQGYTF
-	TRBV12-2	TRBJ1-5	-	TGTGCAAGTCGCTTCCGGGGTATACGGGCCAATCAGCCCCAGCATTTT	CASRFRGIRANQPQHF
-	TRBV6-5	TRBJ2-2	TRBD1	TGTGCCAGCAGACGAGACAGGGGGAACACCGGGGAGCTGTTTTTT	CASRRDRGNTGELFF
-	TRBV2	TRBJ2-2	TRBD2	TGTGCCAGCAGCACACTAGCGGGGGGGCTAAGTACGAACACCGGGGAGCTGTTTTTT	CASSTLAGGLSTNTGELFF
-	TRBV27	TRBJ2-7	TRBD1	TGTGCCAGCAACCCGACAGGGGCGGGCTACGAGCAGTACTTC	CASNPTGAGYEQYF
once	TRBV4-1	TRBJ2-5	-	TGCGCCAGCAGCCAGATGGGGCGGGGAGGGACCCAGTACTTC	CASSQMGRGGTQYF
-	TRBV5-6	TRBJ2-5	-	TGTGCCAGCAGTCTCCCGGGACACCTCCAAGAGACCCAGTACTTC	CASSLPGHLQETQYF
-	TRBV2	TRBJ2-7	-	TGTGCCAGCAGTGGGCCCCAGCGGAGCTCCTACGAGCAGTACTTC	CASSGPQRSSYEQYF
once	TRBV5-1	TRBJ1-2	TRBD1	TGCGCCAGCAGCTTGGGGGGACAGCGCGGCTATGGCTACACCTTC	CASSLGGQRGYGYTF
few	TRBV9	TRBJ2-3	-	TGTGCCAGCAGCCCAGGAATCACAGATACGCAGTATTTT	CASSPGITDTQYF
few	TRBV27	TRBJ2-7	-	TGTGCCAGCAGTTTAATGGGGGGTGGGGGGACGGCCGAGCAGTACTTC	CASSLMGGGGTAEQYF
-	TRBV10-3	TRBJ2-1	TRBD1	TGTGCCATCAGTGACACCGGGACAGGGATAAGCTATGAGCAGTTCTTC	CAISDTGTGISYEQFF
-	TRBV10-3	TRBJ1-5	-	TGTGCCATCAGTCGGGGGGGGGACAATCAGCCCCAGCATTTT	CAISRGGDNQPQHF
-	TRBV28	TRBJ2-7	TRBD2	TGTGCCAGCAGTTTCGCGCTAGCGGAGCTGACCTACGAGCAGTACTTC	CASSFALAELTYEQYF
-	TRBV27	TRBJ1-2	-	TGTGCCAGCAGTTCGGGGGGACATTTGTTCTATGGCTACACCTTC	CASSSGGHLFYGYTF
-	TRBV5-6	TRBJ1-2	TRBD1	TGTGCCAGCAGCCCAAGACAGGGGGCGCGAGATGGCTACACCTTC	CASSPRQGARDGYTF
-	TRBV5-1	TRBJ1-1	-	TGCGCCAGCAGCTTGGAAACAGGGATGGGCACTGAAGCTTTCTTT	CASSLETGMGTEAFF
few	TRBV5-1	TRBJ2-5	-	TGCGCCAGCAGCTTGAGCCTAGCGGAGACCCAGTACTTC	CASSLSLAETQYF
-	TRBV9	TRBJ1-6	-	TGTGCCAGCAGCTCCGGCAGACAAGCTAATTCACCCCTCCACTTT	CASSSGRQANSPLHF
-	TRBV5-1	TRBJ1-4	-	TGCGCCAGCAGCTCGGGAGGGGGAGATGAAAAACTGTTTTTT	CASSSGGGDEKLFF
-	TRBV29-1	TRBJ1-1	-	TGCAGCGTTGAAGTTGGGGGGGGACTCATGAACACTGAAGCTTTCTTT	CSVEVGGGLMNTEAFF
-	TRBV5-1	TRBJ1-4	TRBD1	TGCGCCAGCAGCGCCTGGACAGGGGACAATGAAAAACTGTTTTTT	CASSAWTGDNEKLFF
-	TRBV6-5	TRBJ2-7	-	TGTGCCAGCAGTTACCTGGGGGCCGGGTACGAGCAGTACTTC	CASSYLGAGYEQYF
-	TRBV6-5	TRBJ2-7	-	TGTGCCAGCAGCACAACCAGGGGCTCCTACGAGCAGTACTTC	CASSTTRGSYEQYF
-	TRBV5-1	TRBJ1-2	TRBD1	TGCGCCAGCAGCTACGGGACAGCAAGTCCCTATGGCTACACCTTC	CASSYGTASPYGYTF
-	TRBV4-1	TRBJ1-2	-	TGCGCCAGCAGCCAGACCTCAGGTGGTGGCTACACCTTC	CASSQTSGGGYTF
-	TRBV18	TRBJ2-7	TRBD1	TGTGCCAGCTCCCCTGACAGGGGAGGGCAGTACTTC	CASSPDRGGQYF
-	TRBV9	TRBJ2-1	TRBD2	TGTGCCAGCAGCTCGGGGACTAGCAGCGAGCAGTTCTTC	CASSSGTSSEQFF
-	TRBV7-8	TRBJ1-3	-	TGTGCCAGCAGCGTTCGGGTCGGCAATTTGGGAAACACCATATATTTT	CASSVRVGNLGNTIYF
-	TRBV7-8	TRBJ1-3	-	TGTGCCAGCAGCGTAACAGGGATCTCTGGAAACACCATATATTTT	CASSVTGISGNTIYF
-	TRBV5-5	TRBJ2-6	TRBD2	TGTGCCAGCAGCCGGACTAGCGGGGGGACACTCTCTGGGGCCAACGTCCTGACTTTC	CASSRTSGGTLSGANVLTF
-	TRBV15	TRBJ1-4	-	TGTGCCACCAGCAGAGGGACAGCAACTAATGAAAAACTGTTTTTT	CATSRGTATNEKLFF
few	TRBV25-1	TRBJ1-4	TRBD1	TGTGCCAGCAGTGCCCCGGGACAGGGAGGGGAAAAACTGTTTTTT	CASSAPGQGGEKLFF
-	TRBV7-6	TRBJ1-1	TRBD1	TGTGCCAGCAGCACCGGGACAGCCCATGAAGCTTTCTTT	CASSTGTAHEAFF
-	TRBV9	TRBJ2-5	-	TGTGCCAGCAGCGCGGGACTCCCGCAAGAGACCCAGTACTTC	CASSAGLPQETQYF
-	TRBV9	TRBJ2-3	TRBD1	TGTGCCAGCAGCGTAGGGGGACAGGGAGGCACAGATACGCAGTATTTT	CASSVGGQGGTDTQYF
-	TRBV11-2	TRBJ1-1	TRBD1	TGTGCCAGCAGCCACCGGGACAGGGAGCGCACTGAAGCTTTCTTT	CASSHRDRERTEAFF
few	TRBV6-5	TRBJ2-7	TRBD1	TGTGCCAGCAGTAGGACCGGGACAGGGAAGTACGAGCAGTACTTC	CASSRTGTGKYEQYF
once	TRBV5-4	TRBJ1-1	-	TGTGCCAGCAGCCCCCCCTTAATGGCTGGTGGAGCTTTCTTT	CASSPPLMAGGAFF
-	TRBV5-6	TRBJ1-1	-	TGTGCCAGCAGCTTGGGGCAGCGGCAGGATCCTTTCTTT	CASSLGQRQDPFF